This T cell receptor (beta chain) was captured by sequencing in a study of graft-versus-host responses after intestinal transplantation. Study-wide results and limits: Researchers found GvH clones in recipient marrow, and some showed up first in ileum or blood.

About this clone itself: Its antigen remains unidentified.

TCRdb's copy holds only in-frame clones and misses some; the assay was immunoSEQ multiplex PCR. This table has 40,000 or so clones, just under 90% appearing once. The CDR3 sequence is 13 residues long. CDR1 and CDR2 (germline): SGHRS, YFSETQ. This sequence joins TRBV5-1 and TRBJ2-5; perhaps TRBD1 as D (6 bases). The end of the DNA is better explained by TRBJ2-7, so the J call may be wrong. Source: PBMCs, taken roughly 270 days after transplant. This sequence was found in a human patient who received an intestinal transplant, so some T cells may come from the graft donor. The chain's CDR3 is CASSGGQDYEQYF. As DNA, the CDR3 is TGCGCCAGCAGCGGGGGACAAGACTACGAGCAGTACTTC.